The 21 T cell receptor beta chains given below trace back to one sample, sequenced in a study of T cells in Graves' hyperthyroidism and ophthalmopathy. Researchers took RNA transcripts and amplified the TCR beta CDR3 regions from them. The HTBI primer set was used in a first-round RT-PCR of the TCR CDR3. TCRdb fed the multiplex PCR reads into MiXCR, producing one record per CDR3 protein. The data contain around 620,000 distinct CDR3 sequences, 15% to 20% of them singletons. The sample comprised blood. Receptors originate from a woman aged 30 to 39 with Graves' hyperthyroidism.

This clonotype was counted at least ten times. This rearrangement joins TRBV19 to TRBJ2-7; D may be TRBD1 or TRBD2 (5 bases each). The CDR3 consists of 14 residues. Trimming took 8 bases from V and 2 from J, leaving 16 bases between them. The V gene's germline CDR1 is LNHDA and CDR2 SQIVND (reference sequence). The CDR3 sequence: CASGPGTMAYEQYF. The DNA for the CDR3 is TGTGCCAGTGGACCCGGGACGATGGCCTACGAGCAGTACTTC.

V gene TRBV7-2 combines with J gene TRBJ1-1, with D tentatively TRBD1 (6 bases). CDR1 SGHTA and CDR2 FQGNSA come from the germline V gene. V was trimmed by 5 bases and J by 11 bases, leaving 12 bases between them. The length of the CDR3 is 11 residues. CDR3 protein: CASSNRDKAFF. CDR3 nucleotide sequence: TGTGCCAGCAGCAACCGGGACAAGGCTTTCTTT.

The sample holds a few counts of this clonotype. The CDR3 loop is CASRRQGAQGQPQHF. The CDR3 DNA follows: TGTGCCAGCAGGCGACAGGGGGCGCAGGGTCAGCCCCAGCATTTT. The chain carries TRBV6-1 and TRBJ1-5, with 10 bases identical to TRBD1. Losses at the gene ends were 6 bases for V and 6 bases for J; bases not matched to a gene: 8. The germline V gene encodes CDR1 MNHNS and CDR2 SASEGT. This CDR3 is 15 amino acids long.

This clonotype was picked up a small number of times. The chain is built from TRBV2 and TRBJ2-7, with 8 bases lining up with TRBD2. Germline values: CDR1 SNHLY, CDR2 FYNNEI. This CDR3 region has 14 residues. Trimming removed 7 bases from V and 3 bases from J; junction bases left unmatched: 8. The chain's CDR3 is CASNERLAGYEQYF. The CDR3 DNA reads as TGTGCCAGCAACGAACGTCTAGCGGGCTACGAGCAGTACTTC. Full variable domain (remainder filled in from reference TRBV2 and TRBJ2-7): EPEVTQTPSHQVTQMGQEVILRCVPISNHLYFYWYRQILGQKVEFLVSFYNNEISEKSEIFDDQFSVERPDGSNFTLKIRSTKLEDSAMYFCASNERLAGYEQYFGPGTRLTVT.

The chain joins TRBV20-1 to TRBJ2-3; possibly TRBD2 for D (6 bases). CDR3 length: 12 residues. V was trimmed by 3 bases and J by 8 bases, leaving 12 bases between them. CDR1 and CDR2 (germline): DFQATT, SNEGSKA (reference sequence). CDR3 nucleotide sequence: TGCAGTGCTAGCCCTACGGGACTTACGCAGTATTTT. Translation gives CSASPTGLTQYF.

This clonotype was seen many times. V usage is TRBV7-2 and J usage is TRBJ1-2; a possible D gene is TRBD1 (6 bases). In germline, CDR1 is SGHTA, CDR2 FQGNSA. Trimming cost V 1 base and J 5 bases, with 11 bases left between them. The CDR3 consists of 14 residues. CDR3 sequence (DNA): TGTGCCAGCAGCTTAGTACAGGGCGAGTATGGCTACACCTTC. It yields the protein CASSLVQGEYGYTF.

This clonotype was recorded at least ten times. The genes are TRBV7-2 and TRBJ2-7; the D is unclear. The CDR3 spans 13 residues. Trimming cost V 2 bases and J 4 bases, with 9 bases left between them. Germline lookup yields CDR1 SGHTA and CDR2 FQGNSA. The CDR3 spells CASSLSSQYEQYF. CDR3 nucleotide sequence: TGTGCCAGCAGCTTATCCAGCCAATACGAGCAGTACTTC.

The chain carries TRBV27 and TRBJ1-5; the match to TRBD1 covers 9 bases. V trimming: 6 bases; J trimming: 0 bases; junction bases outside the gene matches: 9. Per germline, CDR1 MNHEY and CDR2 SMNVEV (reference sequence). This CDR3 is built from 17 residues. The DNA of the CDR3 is TGTGCCAGCAGCCGCGGGACAGGGATTTCTAGCAATCAGCCCCAGCATTTT. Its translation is CASSRGTGISSNQPQHF.

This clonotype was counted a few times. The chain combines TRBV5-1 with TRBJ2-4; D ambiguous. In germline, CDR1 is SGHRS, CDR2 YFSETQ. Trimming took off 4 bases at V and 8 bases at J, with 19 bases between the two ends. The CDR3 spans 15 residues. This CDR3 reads CASSPNLFDPDIQYF. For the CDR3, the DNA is TGCGCCAGCAGCCCCAATCTCTTCGACCCTGACATTCAGTACTTC.

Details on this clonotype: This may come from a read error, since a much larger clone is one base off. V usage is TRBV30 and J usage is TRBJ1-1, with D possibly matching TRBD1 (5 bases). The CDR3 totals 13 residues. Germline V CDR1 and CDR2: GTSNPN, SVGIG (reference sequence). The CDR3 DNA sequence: TGTGCCTGGAGCGGGACGTTGAACACTGAAGCTCTCTTT. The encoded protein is CAWSGTLNTEALF. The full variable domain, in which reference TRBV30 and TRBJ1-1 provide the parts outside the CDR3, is SQTIHQWPATLVQPVGSPLSLECTVEGTSNPNLYWYRQAAGRGLQLLFYSVGIGQISSEVPQNLSASRPQDRQFILSSKKLLLSDSGFYLCAWSGTLNTEALFGQGTRLTVV.

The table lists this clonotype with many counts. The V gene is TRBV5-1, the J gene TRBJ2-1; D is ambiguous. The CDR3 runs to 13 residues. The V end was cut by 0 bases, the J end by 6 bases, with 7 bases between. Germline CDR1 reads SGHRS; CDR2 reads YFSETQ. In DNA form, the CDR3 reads TGCGCCAGCAGCTTGGCGACGGGCAATGAGCAGTTCTTC. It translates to CASSLATGNEQFF.

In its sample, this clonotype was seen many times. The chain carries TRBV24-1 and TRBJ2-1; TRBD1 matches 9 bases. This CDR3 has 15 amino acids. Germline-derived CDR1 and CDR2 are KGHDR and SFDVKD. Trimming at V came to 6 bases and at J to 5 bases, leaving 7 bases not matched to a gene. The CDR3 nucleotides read TGTGCCACCAGTCCGAGGACAGGGGTTAACAATGAGCAGTTCTTC. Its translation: CATSPRTGVNNEQFF.

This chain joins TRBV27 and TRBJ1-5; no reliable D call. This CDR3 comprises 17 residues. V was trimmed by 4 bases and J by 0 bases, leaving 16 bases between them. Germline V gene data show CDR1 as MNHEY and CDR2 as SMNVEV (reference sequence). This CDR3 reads CASSSAGYPNSNQPQHF. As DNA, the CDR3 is TGTGCCAGCAGTTCCGCGGGCTACCCTAATAGCAATCAGCCCCAGCATTTT.

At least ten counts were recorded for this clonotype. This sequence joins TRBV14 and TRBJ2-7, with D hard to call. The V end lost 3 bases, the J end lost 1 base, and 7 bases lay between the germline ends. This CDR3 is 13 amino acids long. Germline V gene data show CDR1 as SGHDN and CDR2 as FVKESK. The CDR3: CASSQAESYEQYF. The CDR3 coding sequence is TGTGCCAGCAGCCAGGCCGAATCCTACGAGCAGTACTTC.

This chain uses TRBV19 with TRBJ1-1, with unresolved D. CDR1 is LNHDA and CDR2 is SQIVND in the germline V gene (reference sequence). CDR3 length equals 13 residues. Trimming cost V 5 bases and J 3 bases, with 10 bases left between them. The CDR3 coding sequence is TGTGCCAGTAGTTCGGGTGGACACACTGAAGCTTTCTTT. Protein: CASSSGGHTEAFF.

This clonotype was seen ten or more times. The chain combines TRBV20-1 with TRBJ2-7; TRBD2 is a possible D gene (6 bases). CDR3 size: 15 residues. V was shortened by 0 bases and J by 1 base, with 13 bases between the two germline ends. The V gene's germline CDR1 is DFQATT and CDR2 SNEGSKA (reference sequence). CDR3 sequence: CSARDGRGLSYEQYF. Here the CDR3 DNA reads TGCAGTGCTAGAGATGGGCGGGGACTTTCCTACGAGCAGTACTTC.

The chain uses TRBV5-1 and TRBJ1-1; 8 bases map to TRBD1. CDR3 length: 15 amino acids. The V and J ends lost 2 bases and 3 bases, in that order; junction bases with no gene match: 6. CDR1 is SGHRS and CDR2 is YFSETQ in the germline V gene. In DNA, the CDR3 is TGCGCCAGCAGCTTTTCCCAGGGGGCGGACACTGAAGCTTTCTTT. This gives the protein CASSFSQGADTEAFF. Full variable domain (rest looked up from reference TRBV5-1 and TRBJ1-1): KAGVTQTPRYLIKTRGQQVTLSCSPISGHRSVSWYQQTPGQGLQFLFEYFSETQRNKGNFPGRFSGRQFSNSRSEMNVSTLELGDSALYLCASSFSQGADTEAFFGQGTRLTVV.

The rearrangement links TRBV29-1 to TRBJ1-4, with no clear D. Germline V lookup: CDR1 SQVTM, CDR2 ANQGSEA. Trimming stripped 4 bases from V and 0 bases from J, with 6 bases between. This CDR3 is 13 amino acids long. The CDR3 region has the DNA TGCAGCGTTGTATCAGCAACTAATGAAAAACTGTTTTTT. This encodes CSVVSATNEKLFF.

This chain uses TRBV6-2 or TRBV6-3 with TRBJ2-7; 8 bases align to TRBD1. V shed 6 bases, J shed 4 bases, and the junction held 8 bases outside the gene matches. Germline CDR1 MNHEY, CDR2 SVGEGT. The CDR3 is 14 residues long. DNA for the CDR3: TGTGCCAGCAGGGGGACCGGACAGGGATACGAGCAGTACTTC. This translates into CASRGTGQGYEQYF.

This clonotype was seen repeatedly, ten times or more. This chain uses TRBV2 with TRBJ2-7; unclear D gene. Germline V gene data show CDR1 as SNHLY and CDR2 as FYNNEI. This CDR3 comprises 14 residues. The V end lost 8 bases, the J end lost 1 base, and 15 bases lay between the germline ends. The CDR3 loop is CASGKTEGSYEQYF. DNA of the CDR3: TGTGCCAGCGGGAAGACCGAAGGATCCTACGAGCAGTACTTC.

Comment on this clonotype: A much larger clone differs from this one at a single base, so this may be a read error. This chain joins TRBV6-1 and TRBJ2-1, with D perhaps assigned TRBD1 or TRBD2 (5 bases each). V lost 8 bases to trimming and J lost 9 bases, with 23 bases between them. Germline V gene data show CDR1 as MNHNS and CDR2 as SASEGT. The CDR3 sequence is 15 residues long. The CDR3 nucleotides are TGTGCCAGCCGATCTTCCGGGACGGCAAGACCTGAGCAGTTCTTC. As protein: CASRSSGTARPEQFF.